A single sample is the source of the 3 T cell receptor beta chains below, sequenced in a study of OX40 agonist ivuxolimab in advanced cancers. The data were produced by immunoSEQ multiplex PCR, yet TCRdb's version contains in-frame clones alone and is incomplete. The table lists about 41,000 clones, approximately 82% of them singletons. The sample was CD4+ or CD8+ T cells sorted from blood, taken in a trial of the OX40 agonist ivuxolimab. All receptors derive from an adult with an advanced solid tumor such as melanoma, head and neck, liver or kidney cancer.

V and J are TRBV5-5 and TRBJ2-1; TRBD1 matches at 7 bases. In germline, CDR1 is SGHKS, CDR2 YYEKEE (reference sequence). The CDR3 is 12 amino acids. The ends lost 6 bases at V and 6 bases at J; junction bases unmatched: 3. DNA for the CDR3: TGTGCCAGCACGACAGGGTTCAATGAGCAGTTCTTC. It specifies CASTTGFNEQFF.

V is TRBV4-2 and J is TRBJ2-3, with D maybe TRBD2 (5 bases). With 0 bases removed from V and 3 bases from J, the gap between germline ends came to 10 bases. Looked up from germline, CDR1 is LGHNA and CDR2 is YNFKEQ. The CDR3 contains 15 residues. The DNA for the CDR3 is TGTGCCAGCAGCCAAGACGAGGGCGGGACAGATACGCAGTATTTT. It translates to CASSQDEGGTDTQYF.

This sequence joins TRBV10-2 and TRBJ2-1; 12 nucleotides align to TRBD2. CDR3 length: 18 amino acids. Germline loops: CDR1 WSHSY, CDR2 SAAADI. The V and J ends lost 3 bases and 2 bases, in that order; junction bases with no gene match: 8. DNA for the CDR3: TGCGCCAGCAGTGACGCGGCTAGCGGGAGGGGGACCTACAATGAGCAGTTCTTC. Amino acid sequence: CASSDAASGRGTYNEQFF.